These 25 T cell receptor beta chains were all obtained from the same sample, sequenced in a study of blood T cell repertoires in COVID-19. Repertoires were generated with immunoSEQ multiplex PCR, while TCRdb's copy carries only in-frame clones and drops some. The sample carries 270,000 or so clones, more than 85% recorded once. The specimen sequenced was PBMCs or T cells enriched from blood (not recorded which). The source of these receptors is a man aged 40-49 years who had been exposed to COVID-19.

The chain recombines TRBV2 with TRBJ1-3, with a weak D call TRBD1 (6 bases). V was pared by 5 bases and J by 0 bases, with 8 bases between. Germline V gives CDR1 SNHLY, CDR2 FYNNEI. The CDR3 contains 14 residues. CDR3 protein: CASSPGASGNTIYF. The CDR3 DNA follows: TGTGCCAGCAGTCCAGGGGCCTCTGGAAACACCATATATTTT.

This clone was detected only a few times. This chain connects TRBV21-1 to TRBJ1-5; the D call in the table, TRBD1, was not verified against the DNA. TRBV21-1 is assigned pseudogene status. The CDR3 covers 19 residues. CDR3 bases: TGTGCCAGCAGCAGCCCTAATCCCAGGGGGATTTCTAGCAATCAGCCCCAGCATTTT. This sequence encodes CASSSPNPRGISSNQPQHF.

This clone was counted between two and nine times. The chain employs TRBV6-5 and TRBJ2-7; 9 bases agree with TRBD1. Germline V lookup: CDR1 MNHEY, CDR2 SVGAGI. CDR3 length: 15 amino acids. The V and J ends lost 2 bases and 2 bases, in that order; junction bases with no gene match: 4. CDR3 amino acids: CASSYEGTGTYEQYF. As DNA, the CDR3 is TGTGCCAGCAGTTACGAGGGGACAGGGACCTACGAGCAGTACTTC.

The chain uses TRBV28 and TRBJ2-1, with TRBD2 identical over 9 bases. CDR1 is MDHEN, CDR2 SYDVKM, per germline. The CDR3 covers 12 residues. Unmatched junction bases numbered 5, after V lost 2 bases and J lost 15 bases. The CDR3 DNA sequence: TGTGCCAGCAGTTTAGTCGCGGGAGGGCCGTTCTTC. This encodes CASSLVAGGPFF.

The CDR3 spells CASSMTSGTYNEQFF. DNA of the CDR3: TGTGCCAGTAGTATGACTAGCGGTACCTACAATGAGCAGTTCTTC. V and J are TRBV19 and TRBJ2-1, with 9 bases lining up with TRBD2. The ends lost 3 bases at V and 2 bases at J; junction bases unmatched: 2. This CDR3 spans 15 amino acids. Germline CDR1 LNHDA, CDR2 SQIVND (reference sequence). Variable domain in full (rest from reference TRBV19 and TRBJ2-1): DGGITQSPKYLFRKEGQNVTLSCEQNLNHDAMYWYRQDPGQGLRLIYYSQIVNDFQKGDIAEGYSVSREKKESFPLTVTSAQKNPTAFYLCASSMTSGTYNEQFFGPGTRLTVL.

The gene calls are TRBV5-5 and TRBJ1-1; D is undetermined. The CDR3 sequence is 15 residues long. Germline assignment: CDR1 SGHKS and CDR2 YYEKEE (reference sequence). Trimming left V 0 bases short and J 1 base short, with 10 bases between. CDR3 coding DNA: TGTGCCAGCAGCTTGGATGTCTCTTGGAACACTGAAGCTTTCTTT. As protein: CASSLDVSWNTEAFF.

The CDR3 bases are TGTGCCAGTAGTATAGCTCCAGGGCGAGAGCAGTACTTC. Translated: CASSIAPGREQYF. The genes are TRBV19 and TRBJ2-7; D is possibly TRBD1 (5 bases). V lost 1 base, J lost 7 bases, and 11 bases lay in between. From germline, CDR1 is LNHDA and CDR2 SQIVND (reference sequence). CDR3 length: 13 residues.

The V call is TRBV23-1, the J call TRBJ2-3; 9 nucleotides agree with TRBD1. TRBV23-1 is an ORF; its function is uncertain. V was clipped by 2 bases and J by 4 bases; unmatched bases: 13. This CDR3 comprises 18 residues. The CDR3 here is CASSQIAASDRGADTQYF. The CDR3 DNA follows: TGCGCCAGCAGTCAAATCGCGGCCAGCGACAGGGGGGCAGATACGCAGTATTTT.

The chain's CDR3 is CASSLSFRNLAGQETQYF. The CDR3 region has the DNA TGTGCCAGCAGTTTATCGTTTCGGAACTTAGCGGGGCAAGAGACCCAGTACTTC. The V and J genes are TRBV28 and TRBJ2-5, with 8 bases that match TRBD2. In germline, CDR1 is MDHEN, CDR2 SYDVKM. The CDR3 has 18 residues. J gave up 2 bases and V 1 base, and 12 bases lay outside the gene matches.

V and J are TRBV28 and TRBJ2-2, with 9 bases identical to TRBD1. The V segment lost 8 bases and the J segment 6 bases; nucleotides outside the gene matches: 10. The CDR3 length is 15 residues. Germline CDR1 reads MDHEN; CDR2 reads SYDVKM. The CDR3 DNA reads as TGTGCCAGCGGGCCACGGGACAGGGCTTCCGGGGAGCTGTTTTTT. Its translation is CASGPRDRASGELFF. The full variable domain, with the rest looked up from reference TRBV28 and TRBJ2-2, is DVKVTQSSRYLVKRTGEKVFLECVQDMDHENMFWYRQDPGLGLRLIYFSYDVKMKEKGDIPEGYSVSREKKERFSLILESASTNQTSMYLCASGPRDRASGELFFGEGSRLTVL.

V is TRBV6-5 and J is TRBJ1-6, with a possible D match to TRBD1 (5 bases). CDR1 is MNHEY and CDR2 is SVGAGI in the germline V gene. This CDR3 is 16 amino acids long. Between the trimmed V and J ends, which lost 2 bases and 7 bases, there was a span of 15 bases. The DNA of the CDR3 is TGTGCCAGCAGTTACACAGGTCAGGGTGGAAATTCACCCCTCCACTTT. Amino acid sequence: CASSYTGQGGNSPLHF.

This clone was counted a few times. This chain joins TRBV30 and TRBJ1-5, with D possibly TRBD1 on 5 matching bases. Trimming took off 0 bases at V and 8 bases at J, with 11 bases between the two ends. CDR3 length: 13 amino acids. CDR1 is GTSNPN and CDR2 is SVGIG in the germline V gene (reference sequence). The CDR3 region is CAWSVRGVEPQHF. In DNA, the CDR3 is TGTGCCTGGAGTGTGCGGGGGGTAGAGCCCCAGCATTTT.

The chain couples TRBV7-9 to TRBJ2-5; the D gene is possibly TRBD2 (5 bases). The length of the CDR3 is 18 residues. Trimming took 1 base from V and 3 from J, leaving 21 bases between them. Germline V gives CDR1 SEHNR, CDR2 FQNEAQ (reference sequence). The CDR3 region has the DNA TGTGCCAGCAGCTTAGTATCTTTGAGGCGGGCAGGTAAAGAGACCCAGTACTTC. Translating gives CASSLVSLRRAGKETQYF.

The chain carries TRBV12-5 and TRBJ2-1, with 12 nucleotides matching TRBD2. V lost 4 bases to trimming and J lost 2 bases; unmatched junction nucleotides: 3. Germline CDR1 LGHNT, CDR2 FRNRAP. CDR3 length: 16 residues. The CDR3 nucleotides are TGTGCTAGTGGTTCCGGACTAGCGGGAACCTACAATGAGCAGTTCTTC. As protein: CASGSGLAGTYNEQFF.

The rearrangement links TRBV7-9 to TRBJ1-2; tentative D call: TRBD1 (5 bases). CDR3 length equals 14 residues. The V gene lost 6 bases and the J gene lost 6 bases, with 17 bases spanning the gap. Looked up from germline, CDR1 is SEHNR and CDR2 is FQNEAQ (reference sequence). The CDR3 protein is CASRYGGGIDGYTF. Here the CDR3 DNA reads TGTGCCAGCAGGTACGGCGGGGGAATCGATGGCTACACCTTC.

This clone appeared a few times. The CDR3 sequence: CASSTFKDRGRETQYF. The CDR3 coding sequence is TGTGCCAGCAGCACCTTTAAGGACAGGGGCAGGGAGACCCAGTACTTC. V usage is TRBV28 and J usage is TRBJ2-5, with 9 bases fitting TRBD1. V was clipped by 6 bases and J by 5 bases; unmatched bases: 13. This CDR3 spans 16 amino acids. Germline loops: CDR1 MDHEN, CDR2 SYDVKM.

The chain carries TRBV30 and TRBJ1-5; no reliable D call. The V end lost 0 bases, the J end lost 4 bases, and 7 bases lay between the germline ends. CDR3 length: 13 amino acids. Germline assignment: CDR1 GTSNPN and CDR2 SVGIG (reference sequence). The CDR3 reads CAWSVNFNQPQHF. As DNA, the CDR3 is TGTGCCTGGAGTGTCAACTTTAATCAGCCCCAGCATTTT. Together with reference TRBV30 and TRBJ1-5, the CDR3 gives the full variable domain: SQTIHQWPATLVQPVGSPLSLECTVEGTSNPNLYWYRQAAGRGLQLLFYSVGIGQISSEVPQNLSASRPQDRQFILSSKKLLLSDSGFYLCAWSVNFNQPQHFGDGTRLSIL.

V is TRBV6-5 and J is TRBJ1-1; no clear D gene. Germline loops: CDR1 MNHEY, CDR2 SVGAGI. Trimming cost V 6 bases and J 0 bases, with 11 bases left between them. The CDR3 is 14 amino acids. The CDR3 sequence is CASRQGRLNTEAFF. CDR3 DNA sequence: TGTGCCAGCAGGCAAGGGAGATTGAACACTGAAGCTTTCTTT.

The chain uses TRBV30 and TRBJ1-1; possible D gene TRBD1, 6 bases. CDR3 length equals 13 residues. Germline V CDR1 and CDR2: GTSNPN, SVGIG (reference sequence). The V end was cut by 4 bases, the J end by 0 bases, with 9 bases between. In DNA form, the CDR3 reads TGTGCCTGGACGAGGGGGATGAACACTGAAGCTTTCTTT. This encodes CAWTRGMNTEAFF.

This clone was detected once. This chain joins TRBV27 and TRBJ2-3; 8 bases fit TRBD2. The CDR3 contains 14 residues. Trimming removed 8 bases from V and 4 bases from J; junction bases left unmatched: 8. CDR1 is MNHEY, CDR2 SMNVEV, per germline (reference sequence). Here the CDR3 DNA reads TGTGCCAGCGCCCGGGAGGGCACCGCAGATACGCAGTATTTT. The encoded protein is CASAREGTADTQYF.

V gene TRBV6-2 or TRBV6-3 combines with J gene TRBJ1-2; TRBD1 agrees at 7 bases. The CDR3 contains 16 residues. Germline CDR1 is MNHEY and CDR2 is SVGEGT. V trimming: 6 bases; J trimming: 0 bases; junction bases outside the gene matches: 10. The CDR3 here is CASRPPRGKANYGYTF. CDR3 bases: TGTGCCAGCAGACCTCCCAGGGGGAAAGCTAACTATGGCTACACCTTC.

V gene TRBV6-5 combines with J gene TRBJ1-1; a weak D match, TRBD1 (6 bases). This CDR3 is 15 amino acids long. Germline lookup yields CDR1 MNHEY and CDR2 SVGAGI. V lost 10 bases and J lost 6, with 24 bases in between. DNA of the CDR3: TGTGCCACGGGTTCCGGGGGGGCAGTCACCCCTGAAGCTTTCTTT. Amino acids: CATGSGGAVTPEAFF.

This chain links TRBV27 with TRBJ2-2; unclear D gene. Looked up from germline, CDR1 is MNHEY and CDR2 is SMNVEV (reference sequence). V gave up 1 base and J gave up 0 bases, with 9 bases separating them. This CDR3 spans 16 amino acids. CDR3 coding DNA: TGTGCCAGCAGTTTATTGGAGTTCGCGAACACCGGGGAGCTGTTTTTT. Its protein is CASSLLEFANTGELFF.

For the CDR3, the DNA is TGTGCCAGCAGGAGCCAGGGGCCCGGGGAGCTGTTTTTT. Amino acid sequence: CASRSQGPGELFF. The genes are TRBV28 and TRBJ2-2; D might be TRBD1 (6 bases). The CDR3 is 13 amino acids. Trimming shortened V by 6 bases and J by 6 bases, and 11 bases separated the two germline ends. CDR1 is MDHEN, CDR2 SYDVKM, per germline.

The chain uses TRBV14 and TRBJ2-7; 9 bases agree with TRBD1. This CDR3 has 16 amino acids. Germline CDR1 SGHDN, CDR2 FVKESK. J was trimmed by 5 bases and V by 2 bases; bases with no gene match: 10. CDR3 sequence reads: CASSQSGTGSGDEQYF. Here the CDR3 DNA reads TGTGCCAGCAGCCAATCCGGGACAGGGAGTGGTGACGAGCAGTACTTC. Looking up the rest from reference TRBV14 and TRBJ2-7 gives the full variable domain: EAGVTQFPSHSVIEKGQTVTLRCDPISGHDNLYWYRRVMGKEIKFLLHFVKESKQDESGMPNNRFLAERTGGTYSTLKVQPAELEDSGVYFCASSQSGTGSGDEQYFGPGTRLTVT.